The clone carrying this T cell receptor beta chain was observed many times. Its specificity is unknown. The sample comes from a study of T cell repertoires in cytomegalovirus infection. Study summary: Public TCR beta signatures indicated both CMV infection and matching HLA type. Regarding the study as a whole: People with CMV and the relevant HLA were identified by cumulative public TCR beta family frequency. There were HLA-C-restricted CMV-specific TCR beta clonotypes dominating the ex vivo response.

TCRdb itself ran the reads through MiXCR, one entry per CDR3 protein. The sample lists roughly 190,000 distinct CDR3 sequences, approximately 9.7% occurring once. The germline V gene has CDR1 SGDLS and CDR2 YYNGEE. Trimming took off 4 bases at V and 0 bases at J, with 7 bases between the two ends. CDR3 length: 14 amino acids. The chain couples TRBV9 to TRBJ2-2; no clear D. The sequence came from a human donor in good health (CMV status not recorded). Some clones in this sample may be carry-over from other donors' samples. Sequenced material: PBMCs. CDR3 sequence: CASSSSTNTGELFF. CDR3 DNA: TGTGCCAGCAGCTCCTCAACGAACACCGGGGAGCTGTTTTTT. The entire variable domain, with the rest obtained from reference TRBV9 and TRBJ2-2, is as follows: DSGVTQTPKHLITATGQRVTLRCSPRSGDLSVYWYQQSLDQGLQFLIQYYNGEERAKGNILERFSAQQFPDLHSELNLSSLELGDSALYFCASSSSTNTGELFFGEGSRLTVL.